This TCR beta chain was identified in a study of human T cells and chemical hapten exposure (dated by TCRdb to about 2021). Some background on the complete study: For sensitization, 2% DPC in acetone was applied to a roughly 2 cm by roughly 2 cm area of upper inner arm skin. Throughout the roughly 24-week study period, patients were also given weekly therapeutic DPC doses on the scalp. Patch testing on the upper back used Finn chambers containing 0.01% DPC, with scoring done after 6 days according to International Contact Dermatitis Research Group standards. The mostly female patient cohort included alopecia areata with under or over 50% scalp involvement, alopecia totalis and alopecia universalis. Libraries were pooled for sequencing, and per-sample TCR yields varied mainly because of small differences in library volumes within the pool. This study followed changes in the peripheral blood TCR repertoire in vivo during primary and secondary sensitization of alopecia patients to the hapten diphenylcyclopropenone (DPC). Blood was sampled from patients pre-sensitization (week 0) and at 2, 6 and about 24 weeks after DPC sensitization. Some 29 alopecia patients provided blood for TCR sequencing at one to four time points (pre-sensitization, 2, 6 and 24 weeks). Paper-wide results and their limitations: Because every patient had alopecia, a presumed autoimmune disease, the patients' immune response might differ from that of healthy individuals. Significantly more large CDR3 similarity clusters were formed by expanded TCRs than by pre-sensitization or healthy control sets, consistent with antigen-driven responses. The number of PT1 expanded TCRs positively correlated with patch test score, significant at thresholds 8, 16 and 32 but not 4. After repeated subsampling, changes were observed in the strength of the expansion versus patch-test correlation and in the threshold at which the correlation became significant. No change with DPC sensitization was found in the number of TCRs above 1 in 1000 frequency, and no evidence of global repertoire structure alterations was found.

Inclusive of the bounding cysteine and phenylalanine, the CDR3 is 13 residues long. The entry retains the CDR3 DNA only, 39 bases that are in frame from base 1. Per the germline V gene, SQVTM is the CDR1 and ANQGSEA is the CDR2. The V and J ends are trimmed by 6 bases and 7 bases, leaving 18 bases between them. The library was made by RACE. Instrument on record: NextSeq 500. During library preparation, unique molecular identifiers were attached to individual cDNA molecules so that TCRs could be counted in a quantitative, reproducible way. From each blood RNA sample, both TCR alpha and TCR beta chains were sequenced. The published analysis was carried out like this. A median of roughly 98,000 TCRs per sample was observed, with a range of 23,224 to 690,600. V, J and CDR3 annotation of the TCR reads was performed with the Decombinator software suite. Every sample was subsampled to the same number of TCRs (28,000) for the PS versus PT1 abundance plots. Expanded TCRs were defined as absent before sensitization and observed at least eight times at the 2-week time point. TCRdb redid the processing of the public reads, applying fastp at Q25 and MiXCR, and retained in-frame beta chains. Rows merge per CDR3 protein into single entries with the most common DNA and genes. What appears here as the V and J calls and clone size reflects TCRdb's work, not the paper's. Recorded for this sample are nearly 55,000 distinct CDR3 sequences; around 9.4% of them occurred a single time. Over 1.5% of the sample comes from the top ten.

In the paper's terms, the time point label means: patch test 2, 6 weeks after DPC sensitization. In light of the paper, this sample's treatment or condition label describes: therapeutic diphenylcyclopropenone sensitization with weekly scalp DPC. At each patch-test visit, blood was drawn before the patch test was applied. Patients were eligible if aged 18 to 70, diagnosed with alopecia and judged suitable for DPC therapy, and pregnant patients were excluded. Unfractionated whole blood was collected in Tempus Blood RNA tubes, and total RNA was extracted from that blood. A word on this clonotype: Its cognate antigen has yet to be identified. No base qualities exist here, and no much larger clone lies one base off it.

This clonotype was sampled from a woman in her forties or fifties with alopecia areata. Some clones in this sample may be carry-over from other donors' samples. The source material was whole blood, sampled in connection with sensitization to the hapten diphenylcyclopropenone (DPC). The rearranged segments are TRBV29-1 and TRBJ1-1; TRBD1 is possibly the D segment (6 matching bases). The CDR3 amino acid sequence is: CSVPTGTSVEAFF. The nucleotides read TGCAGCGTCCCCACCGGGACATCGGTTGAAGCTTTCTTT.